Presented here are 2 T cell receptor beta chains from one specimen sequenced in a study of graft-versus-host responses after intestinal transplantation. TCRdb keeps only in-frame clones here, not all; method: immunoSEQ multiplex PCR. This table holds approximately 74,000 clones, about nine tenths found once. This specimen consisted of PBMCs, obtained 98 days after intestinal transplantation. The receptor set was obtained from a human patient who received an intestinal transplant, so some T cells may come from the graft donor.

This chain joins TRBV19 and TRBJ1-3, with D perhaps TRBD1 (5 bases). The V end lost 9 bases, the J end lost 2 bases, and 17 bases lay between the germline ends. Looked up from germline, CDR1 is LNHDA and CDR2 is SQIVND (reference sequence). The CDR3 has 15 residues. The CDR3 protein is CASKTRERTGNTIYF. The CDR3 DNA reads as TGTGCCAGCAAAACCAGGGAAAGGACTGGAAACACCATATATTTT.

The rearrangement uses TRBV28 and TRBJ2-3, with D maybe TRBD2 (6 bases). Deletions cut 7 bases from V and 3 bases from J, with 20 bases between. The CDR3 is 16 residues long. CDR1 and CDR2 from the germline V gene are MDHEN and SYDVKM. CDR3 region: CASTQRVLAGTDTQYF. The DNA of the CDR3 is TGTGCCAGCACTCAGCGGGTGCTAGCAGGAACAGATACGCAGTATTTT.